A single sample is the source of the 22 T cell receptor beta chains below, sequenced in a study of shared clonotypes between healthy human individuals. Libraries were prepared by immunoSEQ multiplex PCR; TCRdb keeps only in-frame clonotypes and omits some of them. The table has approximately 2,000,000 clones, 85% to 95% seen once; the top ten hold 0.37%. Material for sequencing was naive CD4+ T cells from PBMCs. The sample's subset: CD45RA+ positively selected. These receptors originate from a young man in good health. Some clones in this sample may be carry-over from other donors' samples.

The V gene is TRBV6-1, the J gene TRBJ1-4, with TRBD1 matching 11 bases. CDR3 length equals 15 residues. Per the germline V gene, CDR1 is MNHNS and CDR2 is SASEGT. V shed 3 bases and J 7 bases; nucleotides not matched to a gene: 4. CDR3 loop: CASSDRGTGGEKLFF. In nucleotides, the CDR3 is TGTGCCAGCAGTGATAGGGGGACAGGGGGTGAAAAACTGTTTTTT.

This clone showed up just once. This chain joins TRBV5-8 and TRBJ1-4; the match to TRBD1 covers 9 bases. The ends lost 0 bases at V and 0 bases at J; junction bases unmatched: 6. This CDR3 has 18 amino acids. Germline V gene data show CDR1 as SGHTS and CDR2 as YDEGEE. CDR3 protein: CASSLGTGALATNEKLFF. CDR3 in DNA: TGTGCCAGCAGCTTGGGGACAGGGGCCCTTGCAACTAATGAAAAACTGTTTTTT.

The genes are TRBV4-2 and TRBJ2-1; TRBD2 aligns across 8 bases. CDR1 is LGHNA and CDR2 is YNFKEQ in the germline V gene. The CDR3 has 19 amino acids. The ends lost 1 base at V and 7 bases at J; junction bases unmatched: 18. CDR3 region: CASSQVGGGSGLLGNEQFF. The CDR3 nucleotides read TGTGCCAGCAGCCAAGTTGGCGGGGGGAGTGGTTTGTTAGGGAATGAGCAGTTCTTC.

This rearrangement joins TRBV7-9 to TRBJ2-7; D may correspond to TRBD1 or TRBD2 (5 bases each). Germline V gene data show CDR1 as SEHNR and CDR2 as FQNEAQ (reference sequence). This CDR3 spans 16 amino acids. V lost 1 base, J lost 2 bases, and 15 bases lay in between. DNA for the CDR3: TGTGCCAGCAGCTTAGGTTCCCGGGACCCTCCCTACGAGCAGTACTTC. It yields the protein CASSLGSRDPPYEQYF.

Points on this clone: The same CDR3 is also encoded by other DNA sequences in this sample. The chain recombines TRBV5-4 with TRBJ2-3, with 7 bases aligning to TRBD2. The CDR3 runs to 15 residues. Germline V CDR1 and CDR2: SGHNT, YYREEE (reference sequence). V dropped 3 bases and J dropped 1; count of bases not matched to a gene: 5. CDR3 DNA: TGTGCCAGCAGCTCACGACTAGCCGGCACAGATACGCAGTATTTT. Amino acid sequence: CASSSRLAGTDTQYF.

The V and J genes are TRBV30 and TRBJ2-3, with 7 positions matching TRBD1. Germline lookup yields CDR1 GTSNPN and CDR2 SVGIG (reference sequence). The CDR3 loop spans 15 amino acids. V was clipped by 4 bases and J by 6 bases; unmatched bases: 13. The CDR3 is CAWTGTALTADTQYF. DNA for the CDR3: TGTGCCTGGACCGGGACAGCCCTCACGGCGGATACGCAGTATTTT.

The chain links TRBV19 to TRBJ1-2, with 9 bases fitting TRBD1. With 7 bases clipped from V and 4 bases from J, the junction kept 13 bases outside the gene matches. The germline gives CDR1 LNHDA, CDR2 SQIVND (reference sequence). CDR3 size: 16 residues. The CDR3 loop reads CASKTTGGAGSYGYTF. The DNA of the CDR3 is TGTGCCAGTAAAACCACAGGGGGCGCCGGCTCCTATGGCTACACCTTC.

J is TRBJ2-7 and V is TRBV18; possible D gene TRBD2, 6 bases. V gave up 2 bases and J gave up 2 bases, with 13 bases separating them. The germline CDR1 and CDR2 sequences are KGHSH and LQKENI. CDR3 length: 15 amino acids. DNA for the CDR3: TGTGCCAGCTCACCAGCGGGAACAATTACCTACGAGCAGTACTTC. This translates into CASSPAGTITYEQYF. The full variable domain, rest sourced from reference TRBV18 and TRBJ2-7, is NAGVMQNPRHLVRRRGQEARLRCSPMKGHSHVYWYRQLPEEGLKFMVYLQKENIIDESGMPKERFSAEFPKEGPSILRIQQVVRGDSAAYFCASSPAGTITYEQYFGPGTRLTVT.

With respect to this clone: Other DNA sequences in the sample encode the same CDR3. V is TRBV18 and J is TRBJ1-5, with 10 bases aligning to TRBD1. The CDR3 spans 15 residues. V shed 3 bases, J shed 4 bases, and the junction held 3 bases outside the gene matches. CDR1 is KGHSH, CDR2 LQKENI, per germline. CDR3 sequence: CASSPGQGGNQPQHF. CDR3 bases: TGTGCCAGCTCACCCGGACAGGGGGGGAATCAGCCCCAGCATTTT.

Here the CDR3 reads CAGAFGFNTEAFF. CDR3 nucleotide sequence: TGTGCCGGAGCCTTCGGGTTCAACACTGAAGCTTTCTTT. The J gene is TRBJ1-1, the V gene TRBV30; D not certain. Germline V gives CDR1 GTSNPN, CDR2 SVGIG (reference sequence). The CDR3 is made up of 13 amino acids. V lost 8 bases to trimming and J lost 2 bases, with 15 bases between them.

In its sample, this clone was seen a few times. Other nucleotide sequences in the sample specify the same CDR3. The chain uses TRBV28 and TRBJ1-5; D may be TRBD1 (6 bases). The germline V gene has CDR1 MDHEN and CDR2 SYDVKM. The germline V and J ends were trimmed by 6 bases and 1 base, with 10 bases remaining between them. The CDR3 length is 14 residues. In DNA, the CDR3 is TGTGCCAGCAGCTCCACAGGGAGCAATCAGCCCCAGCATTTT. Translating it yields CASSSTGSNQPQHF.

The sample holds one count of this clone. The J gene is TRBJ2-7, the V gene TRBV19; 7 bases line up with TRBD1. With V trimmed by 4 bases and J by 2 bases, 5 bases remained unmatched. Per germline, CDR1 LNHDA and CDR2 SQIVND (reference sequence). CDR3 length: 14 residues. The CDR3 region is CASSSAGTAYEQYF. CDR3 in DNA: TGTGCCAGTAGTAGCGCAGGGACAGCCTACGAGCAGTACTTC.

About this clone itself: Other nucleotide sequences from this sample produce the same CDR3. V gene TRBV9 combines with J gene TRBJ2-2, with 7 bases identical to TRBD2. The V gene's germline CDR1 is SGDLS and CDR2 YYNGEE. The CDR3 contains 16 residues. The V segment lost 0 bases and the J segment 2 bases; nucleotides outside the gene matches: 4. CDR3 protein: CASSVGLAVNTGELFF. For the CDR3, the DNA is TGTGCCAGCAGCGTAGGTCTAGCGGTTAACACCGGGGAGCTGTTTTTT.

This chain connects TRBV5-5 to TRBJ2-7, with D unresolved. This CDR3 contains 15 residues. Deletions cut 0 bases from V and 0 bases from J, with 10 bases between. The germline V gene encodes CDR1 SGHKS and CDR2 YYEKEE (reference sequence). Written as DNA, the CDR3 is TGTGCCAGCAGCTTGGTTGGTGGGTCCTCCTACGAGCAGTACTTC. It specifies CASSLVGGSSYEQYF.

This clone appeared once. This sequence joins TRBV19 and TRBJ2-7; D is uncertain. CDR1 and CDR2 (germline): LNHDA, SQIVND (reference sequence). The CDR3 has 15 residues. Trimming shortened V by 4 bases and J by 2 bases, and 15 bases separated the two germline ends. CDR3 in DNA: TGTGCCAGTAGTAGGGCCGTTTTGGCAACCTACGAGCAGTACTTC. It translates to CASSRAVLATYEQYF.

This clone was observed once. The chain has TRBV11-2 and TRBJ2-7; 7 bases are shared with TRBD2. The CDR3 loop spans 16 amino acids. Germline V CDR1 and CDR2: SGHAT, FQNNGV. J was trimmed by 7 bases and V by 6 bases; bases with no gene match: 18. In DNA, the CDR3 is TGTGCCAGCAGACCTGACAGCGGGATAGGGCCGCGAGAGCAGTACTTC. It translates to CASRPDSGIGPREQYF.

This clone was counted a few times. Different DNA sequences within this sample yield the same CDR3. The genes are TRBV14 and TRBJ2-7; D remains unclear. Trimming left V 4 bases short and J 1 base short, with 2 bases between. The CDR3 spans 11 residues. CDR1 SGHDN and CDR2 FVKESK come from the germline V gene. In DNA form, the CDR3 reads TGTGCCAGCAGCCGGTCCTACGAGCAGTACTTC. Its protein product is CASSRSYEQYF.

Remarks on this clone: Other DNA sequences in this specimen translate into the identical CDR3. V usage is TRBV12-5 and J usage is TRBJ2-1, with D unresolved. Germline V gene lookup returns CDR1 LGHNT and CDR2 FRNRAP. The CDR3 is 12 amino acids. V was pared by 6 bases and J by 4 bases, with 7 bases between. As DNA, the CDR3 is TGTGCTAGTGGCTTAGAATACAATGAGCAGTTCTTC. Amino acid sequence: CASGLEYNEQFF.

The chain is built from TRBV27 and TRBJ2-6; 7 positions agree with TRBD2. Germline CDR1 and CDR2: MNHEY and SMNVEV (reference sequence). The CDR3 extends over 18 amino acids. Trimming at V came to 7 bases and at J to 0 bases, leaving 12 bases not matched to a gene. In nucleotides, the CDR3 is TGTGCCAGCAAAAATCTAGCGGCCGACCTCTCTGGGGCCAACGTCCTGACTTTC. Translated: CASKNLAADLSGANVLTF.

This chain joins TRBV28 and TRBJ2-7; no clear D gene. The germline V gene has CDR1 MDHEN and CDR2 SYDVKM. Trimming pared 2 bases from V and 0 bases from J, leaving 8 bases between. This CDR3 is built from 14 residues. The CDR3: CASSLGWSSYEQYF. The CDR3 nucleotides read TGTGCCAGCAGTTTAGGTTGGTCCTCCTACGAGCAGTACTTC.

The gene calls are TRBV7-2 and TRBJ1-1, with D perhaps TRBD1 (5 bases). Trimming cost V 4 bases and J 0 bases, with 9 bases left between them. Germline V gene lookup returns CDR1 SGHTA and CDR2 FQGNSA. The CDR3 runs to 14 residues. CDR3: CASSSYRLNTEAFF. The CDR3 region has the DNA TGTGCCAGCAGCTCATACAGGCTGAACACTGAAGCTTTCTTT. Variable domain in full (rest from reference TRBV7-2 and TRBJ1-1): GAGVSQSPSNKVTEKGKDVELRCDPISGHTALYWYRQSLGQGLEFLIYFQGNSAPDKSGLPSDRFSAERTGGSVSTLTIQRTQQEDSAVYLCASSSYRLNTEAFFGQGTRLTVV.

This sequence joins TRBV28 and TRBJ2-2; maybe TRBD2 (5 bases). The length of the CDR3 is 14 residues. V shed 6 bases and J shed 7 bases, with 15 bases lying between them. Germline V CDR1 and CDR2: MDHEN, SYDVKM. The CDR3 loop reads CASRRGNEGGELFF. The CDR3, as DNA: TGTGCCAGCAGGCGAGGAAACGAGGGCGGGGAGCTGTTTTTT.